Listed here is a single T cell receptor beta chain. The sample originates from a study of blood T cell repertoires in COVID-19. Overall study: Acute and convalescent COVID-19 samples came from the United States, Italy and Spain. The cDNA or gDNA used as material had been derived from T cells, B-cell-depleted T cells, or PBMCs.

Clinical histories supplied by participants themselves formed the basis of cohort assignment. Up to 2 weeks before entering the study, exposed participants had met a COVID-19 case. Measured with immunoSEQ multiplex PCR; TCRdb has only the in-frame clones, and not every one. The table includes some 270,000 clones, 70% to 90% detected once. V was clipped by 6 bases and J by 5 bases, with 10 bases between them. CDR1 is MDHEN and CDR2 is SYDVKM in the germline V gene. CDR3 length equals 12 residues. The sequence was collected from a woman aged 45-65 years who had been exposed to COVID-19. The V call is TRBV28, the J call TRBJ1-1, with D uncertain. The sequencing sample was made of PBMCs or T cells enriched from blood (not recorded which). The CDR3 loop reads CASRVTRTEAFF. In DNA, the CDR3 is TGTGCCAGCAGGGTGACTAGAACTGAAGCTTTCTTT.